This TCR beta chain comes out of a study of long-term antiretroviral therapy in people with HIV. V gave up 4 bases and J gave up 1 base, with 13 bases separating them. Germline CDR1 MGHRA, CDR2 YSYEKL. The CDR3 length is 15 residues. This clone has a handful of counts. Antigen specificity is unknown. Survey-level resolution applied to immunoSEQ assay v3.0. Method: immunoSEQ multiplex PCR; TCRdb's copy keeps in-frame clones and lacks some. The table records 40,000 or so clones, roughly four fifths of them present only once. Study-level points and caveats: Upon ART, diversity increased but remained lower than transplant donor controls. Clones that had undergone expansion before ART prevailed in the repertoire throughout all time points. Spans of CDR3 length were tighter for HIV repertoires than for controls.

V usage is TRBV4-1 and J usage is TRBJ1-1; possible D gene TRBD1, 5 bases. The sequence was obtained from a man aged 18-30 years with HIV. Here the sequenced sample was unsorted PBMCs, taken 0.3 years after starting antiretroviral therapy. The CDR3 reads CASSRGGPSNTEAFF. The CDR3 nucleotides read TGCGCCAGCAGCCGGGGGGGACCTTCGAACACTGAAGCTTTCTTT.